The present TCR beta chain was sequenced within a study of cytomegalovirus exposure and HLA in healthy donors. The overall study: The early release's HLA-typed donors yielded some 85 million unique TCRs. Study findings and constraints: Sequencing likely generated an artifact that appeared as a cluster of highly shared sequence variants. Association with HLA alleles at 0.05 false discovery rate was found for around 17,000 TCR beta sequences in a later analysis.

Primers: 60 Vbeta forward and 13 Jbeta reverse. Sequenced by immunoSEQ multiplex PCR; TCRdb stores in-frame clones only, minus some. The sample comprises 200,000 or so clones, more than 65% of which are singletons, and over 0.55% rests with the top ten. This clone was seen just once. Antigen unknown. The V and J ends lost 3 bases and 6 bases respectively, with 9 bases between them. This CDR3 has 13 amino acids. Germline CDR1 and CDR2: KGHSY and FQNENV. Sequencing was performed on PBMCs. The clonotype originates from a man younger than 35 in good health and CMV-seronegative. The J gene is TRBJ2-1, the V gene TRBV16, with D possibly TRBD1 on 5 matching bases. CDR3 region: CASSHSGPNEQFF. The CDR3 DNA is TGTGCCAGCAGCCATTCAGGGCCCAATGAGCAGTTCTTC. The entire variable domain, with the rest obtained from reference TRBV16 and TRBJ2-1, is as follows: GEEVAQTPKHLVRGEGQKAKLYCAPIKGHSYVFWYQQVLKNEFKFLISFQNENVFDETGMPKERFSAKCLPNSPCSLEIQATKLEDSAVYFCASSHSGPNEQFFGPGTRLTVL.